This TCR beta chain was captured by sequencing in a study of glioma-infiltrating T cells after dendritic cell vaccination. The overall study: The vaccine used monocyte-derived dendritic cells pulsed overnight with autologous tumor lysate.

The CDR3 length is 15 residues. V lost 4 bases and J 4 bases, leaving 17 bases between the germline ends. Germline V gives CDR1 SGHRS, CDR2 YFSETQ. Fresh-frozen tumor tissue and more than two years of survival data were available for all. The immunoSEQ assay amplified TCRB CDR3 from up to 2 ug DNA. Primers: 60 V beta forward and 13 J beta reverse. Generated by immunoSEQ multiplex PCR, the TCRdb table keeps only in-frame clones and is missing some. Among approximately 67,000 clones listed, approximately 80% were seen once. The clonotype comes from a human donor with glioblastoma. The sequencing here drew on blood, taken before dendritic cell vaccination. This sequence joins TRBV5-1 and TRBJ1-2; D is perhaps TRBD1 (5 bases). The CDR3 coding sequence is TGCGCCAGCAGCCTGGGACTGTTGCCCCTCTATGGCTACACCTTC. This sequence encodes CASSLGLLPLYGYTF.